The following is a T cell receptor beta chain sequence with its context. Its antigen is currently unknown. The CDR3 spans 14 residues. V dropped 6 bases and J dropped 2 bases, with 14 bases sitting between them. Germline CDR1 is DFQATT and CDR2 is SNEGSKA (reference sequence). A universal primer binding site was introduced by template switching. The final cDNA contained unique molecular identifiers. TCRdb reanalysed the 5' RACE reads using MiXCR and keeps one entry per CDR3 protein. The data show fewer than 550,000 distinct CDR3 sequences, roughly an eighth seen once. The record originates from a study of identical twins. General study points: Excess low generation probability was seen in twin-shared out-of-frame alpha sequences.

This sample also belongs to another study, concerning yellow fever vaccine responses in identical twins.

The sequence derives from a woman aged 18-29 years in good health. Specimen: CD4+ T cells sorted from blood. The chain combines TRBV20-1 with TRBJ1-5, with D possibly TRBD1 on 6 matching bases. CDR3 region: CSAARDIGNQPQHF. The CDR3 DNA is TGCAGTGCCGCTCGGGACATCGGCAATCAGCCCCAGCATTTT.